This T cell receptor (beta chain) is from a study of CD8 T cells in ankylosing spondylitis. Quantitative barcoded 5'-RACE was used to prepare TCR beta libraries. TCRdb recomputed calls from the 5' RACE reads with MiXCR, one row per CDR3 protein. The sample records approximately 42,000 distinct CDR3 sequences, about 4.2% being singletons. Only a few counts were recorded for this clonotype. As yet, its antigen is unknown. V was cut by 3 bases and J by 0 bases, with 9 bases left in between. Germline-derived CDR1 and CDR2 are SGDLS and YYNGEE. The CDR3 has 15 amino acids. Findings of the study overall: Matched ankylosing spondylitis synovial fluid reportedly contained a significantly enriched population of disease-linked clones. Past studies reported some motif variants in reactive arthritis synovial fluid and blood. Made up of eight highly homologous variants, a TCR beta motif appeared characteristic of ankylosing spondylitis blood.

Input material: blood, either unsorted or a sorted T cell fraction (not recorded which). The sequence was obtained from a female donor with ankylosing spondylitis or in good health (not recorded which). The gene calls are TRBV9 and TRBJ1-4; D call uncertain. CDR3 sequence (DNA): TGTGCCAGCAGCGCTACGACGGCAACTAATGAAAAACTGTTTTTT. Protein product: CASSATTATNEKLFF.